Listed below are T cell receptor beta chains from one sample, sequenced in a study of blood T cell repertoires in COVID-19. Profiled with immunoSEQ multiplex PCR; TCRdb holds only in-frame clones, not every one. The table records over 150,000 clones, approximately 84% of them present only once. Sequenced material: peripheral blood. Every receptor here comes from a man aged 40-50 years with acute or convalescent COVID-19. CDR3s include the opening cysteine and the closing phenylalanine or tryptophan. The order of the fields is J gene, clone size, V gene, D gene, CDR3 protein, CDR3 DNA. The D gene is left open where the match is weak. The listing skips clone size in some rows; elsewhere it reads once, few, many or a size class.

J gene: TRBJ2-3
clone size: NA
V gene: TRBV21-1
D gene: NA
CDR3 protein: CASSNPVLAGPFSTDTQYF
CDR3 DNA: TGTGCCAGCAGCAACCCGGTACTAGCGGGGCCCTTTAGCACAGATACGCAGTATTTT

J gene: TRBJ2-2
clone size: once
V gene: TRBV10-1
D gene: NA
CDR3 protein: CANCQGGELFF
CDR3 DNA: TGCGCCAACTGCCAGGGCGGGGAGCTGTTTTTT

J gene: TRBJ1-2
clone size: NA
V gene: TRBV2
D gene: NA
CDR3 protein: CASSVLTDYGYTF
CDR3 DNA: TGTGCCAGCAGTGTCCTGACAGATTATGGCTACACCTTC

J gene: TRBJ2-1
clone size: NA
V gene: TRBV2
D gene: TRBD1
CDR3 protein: CASSRDRGGLNEQFF
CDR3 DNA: TGTGCCAGCAGTCGGGACAGGGGGGGCCTCAATGAGCAGTTCTTC

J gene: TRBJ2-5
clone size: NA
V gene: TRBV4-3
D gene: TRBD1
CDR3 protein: CASSPQAAGGMETQYF
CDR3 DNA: TGCGCCAGCAGCCCTCAGGCGGCAGGGGGAATGGAGACCCAGTACTTC

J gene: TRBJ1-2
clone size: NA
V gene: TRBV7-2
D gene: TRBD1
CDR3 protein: CASSPGGRRNYGYTF
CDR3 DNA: TGTGCCAGCAGCCCAGGGGGCAGGCGTAACTATGGCTACACCTTC

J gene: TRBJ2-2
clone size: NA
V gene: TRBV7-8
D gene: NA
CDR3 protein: CASRRNGENTGELFF
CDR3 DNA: TGTGCCAGCAGACGGAACGGGGAGAACACCGGGGAGCTGTTTTTT

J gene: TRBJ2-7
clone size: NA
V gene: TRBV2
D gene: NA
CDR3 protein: CASSGGGLFSYEQYF
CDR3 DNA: TGTGCCAGCAGTGGTGGAGGACTATTCTCCTACGAGCAGTACTTC

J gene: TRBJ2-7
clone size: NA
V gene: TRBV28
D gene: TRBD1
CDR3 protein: CASSLSIPGQRSGEQYF
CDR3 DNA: TGTGCCAGCAGTTTATCTATCCCGGGACAGAGGTCGGGCGAGCAGTACTTC

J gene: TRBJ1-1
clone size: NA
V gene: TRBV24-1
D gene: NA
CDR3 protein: CATRPGRETEAFF
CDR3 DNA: TGTGCCACTAGACCAGGGAGGGAAACTGAAGCTTTCTTT

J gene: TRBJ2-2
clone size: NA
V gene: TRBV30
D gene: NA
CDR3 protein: CAWRDSPHPNTGELFF
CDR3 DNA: TGTGCCTGGAGGGACAGTCCACATCCGAACACCGGGGAGCTGTTTTTT

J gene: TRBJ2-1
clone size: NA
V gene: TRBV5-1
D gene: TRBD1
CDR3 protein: CASSLPTGQVNNEQFF
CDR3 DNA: TGCGCCAGCAGCTTGCCGACAGGGCAGGTGAACAATGAGCAGTTCTTC

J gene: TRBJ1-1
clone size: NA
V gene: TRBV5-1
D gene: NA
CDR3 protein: CASSLASRVEIRNTEAFF
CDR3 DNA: TGCGCCAGCAGCTTGGCCAGCAGGGTGGAGATTAGGAACACTGAAGCTTTCTTT

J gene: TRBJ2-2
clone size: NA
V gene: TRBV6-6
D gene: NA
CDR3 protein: CASSYEGSGELFF
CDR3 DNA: TGTGCCAGCAGTTACGAGGGCTCCGGGGAGCTGTTTTTT

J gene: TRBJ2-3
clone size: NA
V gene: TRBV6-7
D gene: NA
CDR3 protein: CASPLRGGVNPDTQYF
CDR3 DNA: TGTGCCAGCCCCCTACGGGGTGGGGTTAACCCAGATACGCAGTATTTT